These 10 T cell receptor beta chains originate from one sample sequenced in a study of Graves' ophthalmopathy and Graves' hyperthyroidism. RNA transcripts yielded amplified TCR beta CDR3 regions. Second-round multiplex PCR came after a first-round RT-PCR that employed HTBI primers. TCRdb analysed the multiplex PCR reads with MiXCR anew, one entry per CDR3 protein. This sample has about 740,000 distinct CDR3 sequences, with 40% found just once. Sequencing input: peripheral blood. These receptor sequences come from an adult man with Graves' ophthalmopathy.

This clonotype occurred a few times. The V and J genes are TRBV12-3 or TRBV12-4 and TRBJ2-7; TRBD1 matches at 7 bases. The V gene end was trimmed by 6 bases and the J gene end by 4 bases; junction bases not matched to a gene: 9. The CDR3 extends over 14 amino acids. CDR3 in DNA: TGTGCCAGCAGCGACAGGGTCCGGATTTACGAGCAGTACTTC. Its protein is CASSDRVRIYEQYF.

About this clonotype itself: At one of its ends the junction is not consistent with the germline gene, which may arise from a read error. This chain connects TRBV10-3 to TRBJ1-2; D unclear. The CDR3 consists of 14 residues. Germline V CDR1 and CDR2: ENHRY, SYGVKD. CDR3 nucleotide sequence: TGTGCCAGCAGTGAAGAGGGTACAGACTATGGCTACACCTTC. Translating gives CASSEEGTDYGYTF.

On this clonotype itself: One end of the junction is discordant with germline, which a read error may explain. The CDR3 reads CASSPFMASEANVLTF. CDR3 DNA: TGTGCCAGCAGCCCATTCATGGCCTCTGAGGCCAACGTCCTGACTTTC. V and J are TRBV9 and TRBJ2-6; the D is unclear. Germline V lookup: CDR1 SGDLS, CDR2 YYNGEE. This CDR3 has 16 amino acids.

V is TRBV7-9 and J is TRBJ2-5; 11 bases agree with TRBD2. This CDR3 contains 18 residues. The J segment lost 1 base and the V segment lost 4 bases, leaving 11 bases of the junction unmatched. Per the germline V gene, CDR1 is SEHNR and CDR2 is FQNEAQ (reference sequence). CDR3 sequence reads: CASSSQGLAAGGQETQYF. DNA of the CDR3: TGTGCCAGCAGCTCACAGGGACTAGCGGCGGGAGGCCAAGAGACCCAGTACTTC.

The rearrangement links TRBV2 to TRBJ2-7; D gene unclear. The CDR3 has 15 amino acids. CDR1 and CDR2 from the germline V gene are SNHLY and FYNNEI. Trimming shortened V by 3 bases and J by 1 base, and 13 bases separated the two germline ends. CDR3 in amino acids: CASSDTRFESYEQYF. The CDR3 DNA follows: TGTGCCAGCAGTGATACACGGTTCGAGTCCTACGAGCAGTACTTC.

This chain connects TRBV29-1 to TRBJ1-5, with 9 bases matching TRBD1. The CDR3 contains 15 residues. CDR1 and CDR2 from the germline V gene are SQVTM and ANQGSEA. Trimming removed 5 bases from V and 0 bases from J; junction bases left unmatched: 5. The CDR3, as DNA: TGCAGCGTTACGGACAGGGGTAATAGCAATCAGCCCCAGCATTTT. Translated, it gives CSVTDRGNSNQPQHF.

The chain couples TRBV29-1 to TRBJ2-2; TRBD1 matches at 8 bases. The length of the CDR3 is 14 residues. Germline V CDR1 and CDR2: SQVTM, ANQGSEA. V lost 7 bases, J lost 4 bases, and 8 bases stayed unmatched. CDR3 DNA sequence: TGCAGCGCCCGAGGACAGGGCGCCACCGGGGAGCTGTTTTTT. Translation gives CSARGQGATGELFF.

This clonotype has a handful of counts. J is TRBJ2-2 and V is TRBV29-1; 11 nucleotides agree with TRBD1. The CDR3 runs 13 residues. Per germline, CDR1 SQVTM and CDR2 ANQGSEA. With V trimmed by 4 bases and J by 6 bases, 1 base remained unmatched. CDR3 in amino acids: CSVVGQGAGELFF. In DNA form, the CDR3 reads TGCAGCGTTGTGGGACAGGGGGCCGGGGAGCTGTTTTTT.

CDR3 sequence: CASSEPAGDRDTQYF. The CDR3 nucleotides read TGTGCCAGCAGTGAGCCGGCAGGCGACCGGGATACGCAGTATTTT. The V and J genes are TRBV25-1 and TRBJ2-3; D gene unclear. Per the germline V gene, CDR1 is MGHDK and CDR2 is SYGVNS. The CDR3 is made up of 15 amino acids. Between the trimmed V and J ends, which lost 3 bases and 6 bases, there was a span of 16 bases.

This rearrangement joins TRBV4-1 to TRBJ2-7, with 10 nucleotides matching TRBD1. Looked up from germline, CDR1 is MGHRA and CDR2 is YSYEKL. V shed 4 bases, J shed 5 bases, and the junction held 5 bases outside the gene matches. The CDR3 loop spans 14 amino acids. The CDR3 DNA follows: TGCGCCAGCAGCCCCCGGGACAGGGGCCACGAGCAGTACTTC. Protein product: CASSPRDRGHEQYF.